What follows are 11 T cell receptor beta chains derived from one specimen sequenced in a study of blood T cells in healthy people across ages. The use of a sample-barcoded 5' primer and a J-beta primer mix characterized a second PCR of roughly 6 to 11 cycles. TCRdb re-called the 5' RACE reads with MiXCR, one entry per CDR3 protein. The table lists hundreds of thousands of distinct CDR3 sequences, approximately 30% of them singletons. Material: blood. The receptors originated from a woman older than 75 in good health.

In this sample, this clonotype turned up many times. The chain is built from TRBV7-2 and TRBJ2-3; D unclear. The CDR3 runs 11 residues. V lost 3 bases, J lost 3 bases, and 1 base lay in between. Germline CDR1 and CDR2: SGHTA and FQGNSA. CDR3 sequence reads: CASSLTDTQYF. In DNA form, the CDR3 reads TGTGCCAGCAGCTTGACAGATACGCAGTATTTT.

This chain joins TRBV21-1 and TRBJ1-2; the table gives TRBD1 as D, unverified against the DNA. TRBV21-1 is given as a pseudogene. The CDR3 covers 15 residues. Here the CDR3 reads CASSTPGRANYGYTF. In DNA, the CDR3 is TGTGCCAGCAGCACCCCGGGACGGGCTAACTATGGCTACACCTTC.

This clonotype was found many times. The chain is built from TRBV12-3 or TRBV12-4 and TRBJ2-1; D not certain. The end of the DNA fits TRBJ2-7 better, so the J call may be wrong. This CDR3 has 16 residues. The CDR3 DNA sequence: TGTGCCAGCAGACGTAACAGTCTGAGCTCCTACAATGAGCAGTACTTC. This gives the protein CASRRNSLSSYNEQYF.

This clonotype was detected many times. The gene calls are TRBV6-1 and TRBJ2-3; D may be TRBD2 (5 bases). The CDR3 spans 15 residues. Germline lookup yields CDR1 MNHNS and CDR2 SASEGT. Trimming took off 3 bases at V and 1 base at J, with 11 bases between the two ends. CDR3: CASSDILAGTDTQYF. The CDR3 DNA reads TGTGCCAGCAGTGATATCCTAGCTGGCACAGATACGCAGTATTTT.

In its sample, this clonotype was seen many times. The V and J genes are TRBV4-3 and TRBJ2-3; D may match TRBD1 or TRBD2 (5 bases each). This CDR3 is built from 17 residues. In germline, CDR1 is LGHNA, CDR2 YSLEER. The V and J ends lost 1 base and 2 bases respectively, with 16 bases between them. CDR3 in DNA: TGCGCCAGCAGCCAAGGAATAGGGACCCCCATCACAGATACGCAGTATTTT. Translated: CASSQGIGTPITDTQYF.

This clonotype occurred many times. This chain connects TRBV7-9 to TRBJ1-1; D is undetermined. Germline V gene sequence: CDR1 SEHNR, CDR2 FQNEAQ (reference sequence). V was pared by 5 bases and J by 1 base, with 11 bases between. This CDR3 contains 14 residues. CDR3 DNA sequence: TGTGCCAGCAGCCTAAACGGTGCGAACACTGAAGCTTTCTTT. It is translated as CASSLNGANTEAFF.

This clonotype was found many times. The CDR3 region is CASKLTGGTYNEQFF. CDR3 DNA: TGTGCCAGCAAACTAACAGGGGGCACCTACAATGAGCAGTTCTTC. This chain links TRBV6-5 with TRBJ2-1, with 9 bases lining up with TRBD1. The ends lost 7 bases at V and 2 bases at J; junction bases unmatched: 6. Per the germline V gene, CDR1 is MNHEY and CDR2 is SVGAGI. This CDR3 contains 15 residues.

This clonotype was recorded many times. V usage is TRBV6-1 and J usage is TRBJ1-5, with D unresolved. Germline CDR1 is MNHNS and CDR2 is SASEGT. V was shortened by 4 bases and J by 6 bases, with 16 bases between the two germline ends. The CDR3 is made up of 15 amino acids. The CDR3 here is CASSGGGSVSQPQHF. The CDR3 coding sequence is TGTGCCAGCAGTGGCGGAGGGAGTGTATCTCAGCCCCAGCATTTT.

This clonotype came up many times. The rearrangement uses TRBV2 and TRBJ2-5; a possible D gene is TRBD1 (6 bases). Trimming took off 4 bases at V and 7 bases at J, with 13 bases between the two ends. Germline V lookup: CDR1 SNHLY, CDR2 FYNNEI. The CDR3 totals 13 residues. CDR3 loop: CASSARGMGTQYF. The CDR3 nucleotides read TGTGCCAGCAGTGCGAGGGGGATGGGGACCCAGTACTTC.

In its sample, this clonotype was seen many times. The V and J genes are TRBV12-3 or TRBV12-4 and TRBJ2-5; 12 nucleotides match TRBD2. The ends lost 1 base at V and 5 bases at J; junction bases unmatched: 5. The CDR3 contains 16 residues. CDR3 bases: TGTGCCAGCAGTTTAGACAGACTAGCGGGGGCGGAGACCCAGTACTTC. Residues: CASSLDRLAGAETQYF.

About this clonotype: This clone may be a read error of a much larger clone one base away. V usage is TRBV20-1 and J usage is TRBJ2-1; 9 bases line up with TRBD2. The DNA end is more similar to TRBJ2-7, so the J call may be wrong. The CDR3 consists of 16 residues. Germline V CDR1 and CDR2: DFQATT, SNEGSKA (reference sequence). CDR3 in amino acids: CSASLAGASSYNEQYF. CDR3 in DNA: TGCAGTGCTAGTTTAGCGGGGGCTAGCTCCTACAATGAGCAGTACTTC.